This T cell receptor (beta chain) originates from a study of blood T cell repertoires in COVID-19. Looking at the study overall: Sample material is recorded as cDNA or gDNA derived from T cells, B-cell-depleted T cells, or PBMCs.

Per the authors' pipeline: Researchers report that nucleated cell counts were estimated from reference gene primer amplification. Profiled with immunoSEQ multiplex PCR; TCRdb holds only in-frame clones, not every one. V and J calls and clone size are copied from that table; D and trimming were computed from the DNA. The sample lists hundreds of thousands of clones, roughly 87% occurring once. Cohort assignment relied on participant-reported clinical history. The sequence derives from a woman aged 25 to 39 who had recovered from COVID-19. Sequenced input: PBMCs or T cells enriched from blood (not recorded which).

For the CDR3, the DNA is TGTGCCACCGGGACAGCTAATGAAAAACTGTTTTTT. It yields the protein CATGTANEKLFF. The gene calls are TRBV10-3 and TRBJ1-4; the match to TRBD1 covers 7 bases. Germline lookup yields CDR1 ENHRY and CDR2 SYGVKD. This CDR3 region has 12 residues. V lost 10 bases and J lost 3; bases outside the gene matches: 2.